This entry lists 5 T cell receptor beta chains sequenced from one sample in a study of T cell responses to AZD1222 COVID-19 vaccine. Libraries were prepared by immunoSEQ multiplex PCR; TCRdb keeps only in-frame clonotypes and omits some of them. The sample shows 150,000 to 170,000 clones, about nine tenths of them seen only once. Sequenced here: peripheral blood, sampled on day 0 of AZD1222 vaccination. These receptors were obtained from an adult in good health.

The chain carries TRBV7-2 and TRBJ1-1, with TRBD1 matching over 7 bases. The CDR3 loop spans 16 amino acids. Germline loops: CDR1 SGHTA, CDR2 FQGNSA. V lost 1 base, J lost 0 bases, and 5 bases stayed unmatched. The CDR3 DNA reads TGTGCCAGCAGCTTAGAAGTACAGGGGATGAACACTGAAGCTTTCTTT. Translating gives CASSLEVQGMNTEAFF.

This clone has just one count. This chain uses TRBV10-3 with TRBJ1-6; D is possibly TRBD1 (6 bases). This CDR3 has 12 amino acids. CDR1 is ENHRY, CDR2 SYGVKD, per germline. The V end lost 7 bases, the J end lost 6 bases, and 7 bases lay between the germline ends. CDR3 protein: CAITQGNSPLHF. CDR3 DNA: TGTGCCATCACACAGGGTAATTCACCCCTCCACTTT.

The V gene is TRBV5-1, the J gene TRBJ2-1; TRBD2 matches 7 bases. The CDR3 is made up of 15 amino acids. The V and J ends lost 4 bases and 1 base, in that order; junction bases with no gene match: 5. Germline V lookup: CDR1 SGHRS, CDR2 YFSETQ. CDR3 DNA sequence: TGCGCCAGCAGCGCGGACGGGGGGTCCTACAATGAGCAGTTCTTC. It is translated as CASSADGGSYNEQFF.

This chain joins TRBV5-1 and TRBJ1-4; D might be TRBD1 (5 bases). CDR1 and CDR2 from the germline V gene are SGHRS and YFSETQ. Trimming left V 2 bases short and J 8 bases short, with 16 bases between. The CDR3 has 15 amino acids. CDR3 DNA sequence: TGCGCCAGCAGCTTAACCGTTGGGACTCTCGAAAAACTGTTTTTT. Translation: CASSLTVGTLEKLFF. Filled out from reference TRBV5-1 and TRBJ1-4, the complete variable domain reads KAGVTQTPRYLIKTRGQQVTLSCSPISGHRSVSWYQQTPGQGLQFLFEYFSETQRNKGNFPGRFSGRQFSNSRSEMNVSTLELGDSALYLCASSLTVGTLEKLFFGSGTQLSVL.

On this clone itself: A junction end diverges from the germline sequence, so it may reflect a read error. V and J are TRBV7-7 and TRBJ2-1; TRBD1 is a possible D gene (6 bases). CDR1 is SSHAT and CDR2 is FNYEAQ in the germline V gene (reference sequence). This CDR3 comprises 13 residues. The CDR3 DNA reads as TGTGCTAGCAGCTCCACAGGGAACAATGAGCAGTTCTTC. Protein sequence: CASSSTGNNEQFF. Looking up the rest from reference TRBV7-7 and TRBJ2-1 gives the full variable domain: GAGVSQSPRYKVTKRGQDVTLRCDPISSHATLYWYQQALGQGPEFLTYFNYEAQPDKSGLPSDRFSAERPEGSISTLTIQRTEQRDSAMYRCASSSTGNNEQFFGPGTRLTVL.